The clone carrying this TCR beta chain was counted a single time. These data come from a study of regulatory T cells in long-lasting Graves disease. Building of the TCR beta libraries involved iRepertoire HTBI primers and Arm-PCR of CDR3 regions. TCRdb ran MiXCR on the multiplex PCR reads and lists one entry per CDR3 protein. The table records 250,000 to 300,000 distinct CDR3 sequences, around 19% of them present only once. The time point: newly diagnosed GD, antithyroid drugs for less than 3 months. PBMC-extracted RNA yielded the TCR library. Peripheral blood, at about 10 milliliters, went into EDTA tubes. Another study also made use of these data, one on T cells in Graves' hyperthyroidism and ophthalmopathy. That paper notes: Diagnosis of hyperthyroidism was new in patients aged 18 to 65, and its duration was under 2 months. Most thyroid-expanded clonotypes above 0.001 were also found in blood.

Source: peripheral blood mononuclear cells (PBMCs), taken at new diagnosis, from a patient treated with antithyroid drugs. The clonotype was recovered from a woman younger than 45 with Graves disease.

CDR3 region: CASSIRGQGYEKLFF. In nucleotides, the CDR3 is TGTGCCAGTAGTATCCGCGGACAGGGATATGAAAAACTGTTTTTT. V gene TRBV19 combines with J gene TRBJ1-4, with TRBD1 matching over 8 bases. Trimming cost V 3 bases and J 6 bases; bases outside gene matches: 6. Germline CDR1 LNHDA, CDR2 SQIVND (reference sequence). This CDR3 has 15 amino acids.